The source of this T cell receptor beta chain is a study of control samples from healthy donors and cancer patients (dated by TCRdb to about 2020). With respect to this clone: It lacks a known antigen. Within one base of it there is no much larger clone, and no base qualities were kept.

The library relied on the immunoSEQ multiplex PCR assay. TCRdb's version of the immuneACCESS table is confined to in-frame rearrangements and falls short of the full clone set. An unresolved V gene accounts for under half of the shortfall where checked; the remainder is of unknown origin. Counted in this sample were hundreds of thousands of clones; around 90% of them appeared once. Of the sample, roughly 6.4% is held by the ten largest clones. The TCR comes from a man aged 40-49 years with head and neck cancer. The sequenced sample consisted of PBMCs.

The CDR3 is CASSLRGAGGNNQPQHF. The bases are TGTGCCAGCAGCTTGCGAGGGGCAGGGGGCAACAATCAGCCCCAGCATTTT. The receptor chain draws on TRBV5-6 and TRBJ1-5; 8 central nucleotides agree with TRBD1. The cysteine opens and the phenylalanine closes a CDR3 of 17 amino acids. Only the CDR3 part of the read is kept: 51 bases, read in frame from the first base. Looking up the germline V gene yields CDR1 SGHDT and CDR2 YYEEEE. V trim: 1 base; J trim: 3 bases; unmatched bases: 9. Beyond the CDR3, the reference TRBV5-6 and TRBJ1-5 genes provide the residues; the full variable domain reads: DAGVTQSPTHLIKTRGQQVTLRCSPKSGHDTVSWYQQALGQGPQFIFQYYEEEERQRGNFPDRFSGHQFPNYSSELNVNALLLGDSALYLCASSLRGAGGNNQPQHFGDGTRLSIL.